This TCR beta chain comes out of a study of beta chain features in type 1 diabetes. Reverse transcribing all isolated RNA meant expressed TCRB transcripts were sequenced. Assay used: immunoSEQ multiplex PCR; TCRdb lists only in-frame clones, some missing. The table has more than 250,000 clones, about 23% seen once. This CDR3 spans 12 amino acids. V lost 5 bases, J lost 6 bases, and 3 bases stayed unmatched. Germline CDR1 and CDR2: SNHLY and FYNNEI. This clone was counted once. Its specificity is not known. Study results and caveats: Moderate but significant shortening of TCRB CDR3s was recorded in all four CD4+ subsets from Type 1 diabetes patients. Cells that show high TCR expression could be over-represented by cDNA sequencing.

This clonotype was obtained from a woman aged 30 to 39 with type 1 diabetes. This chain uses TRBV2 with TRBJ2-7; 8 bases are shared with TRBD2. Specimen: naive CD4+ T cells from blood. Written as DNA, the CDR3 is TGTGCCAGCAGTATCGGACTAGCCGAGCAGTACTTC. Its translation is CASSIGLAEQYF.